These 2 T cell receptor beta chains share one sample of origin, sequenced in a study of cytomegalovirus exposure and HLA in healthy donors. The study ran its PCR with 60 Vbeta and 13 Jbeta primers. Using immunoSEQ multiplex PCR, the repertoire was profiled, and TCRdb retains in-frame clones only, with some absent. The sample records around 170,000 clones, 82% being singletons. Sequencing was performed on PBMCs. The receptors were sampled from a woman younger than 30 in good health and CMV-seronegative.

This clone was picked up a small number of times. The V call is TRBV6-1, the J call TRBJ1-5; no reliable D call. The CDR3 runs 12 residues. Trimming removed 7 bases at V and 7 bases at J, with 11 bases between. The germline CDR1 and CDR2 sequences are MNHNS and SASEGT. The CDR3 bases are TGTGCCAGCAACGTCGAGGTCCAGCCCCAGCATTTT. Residues: CASNVEVQPQHF.

The chain couples TRBV7-6 to TRBJ2-3; D not certain. The V gene's germline CDR1 is SGHVS and CDR2 FNYEAQ. Deletions cut 5 bases from V and 0 bases from J, with 9 bases between. The CDR3 has 14 amino acids. This CDR3 is CASSLQTSTDTQYF. CDR3 bases: TGTGCCAGCAGCCTACAGACCAGCACAGATACGCAGTATTTT.